This section outlines one T cell receptor beta chain sequence together with its context. The length of the CDR3 is 15 residues. Trimming pared 2 bases from V and 0 bases from J, leaving 11 bases between. The germline V gene encodes CDR1 SGHTA and CDR2 FQGNSA. This sample is part of a study of T cells in Graves' hyperthyroidism and ophthalmopathy. Amplification of TCR beta CDR3 regions used RNA as the template. HTBI primers were the set used in a first-round RT-PCR of the TCR CDR3. TCRdb re-derived calls from the multiplex PCR reads in MiXCR, one entry per CDR3 protein. The data contain 490,000 or so distinct CDR3 sequences, about 20% of them singletons.

The V and J genes are TRBV7-2 and TRBJ2-7; D remains ambiguous. Sequencing input: blood. The sequence was obtained from a man aged 40-49 years with Graves' ophthalmopathy. DNA for the CDR3: TGTGCCAGCAGCTTATTGGCCAGGAGCTCCTACGAGCAGTACTTC. Protein sequence: CASSLLARSSYEQYF.